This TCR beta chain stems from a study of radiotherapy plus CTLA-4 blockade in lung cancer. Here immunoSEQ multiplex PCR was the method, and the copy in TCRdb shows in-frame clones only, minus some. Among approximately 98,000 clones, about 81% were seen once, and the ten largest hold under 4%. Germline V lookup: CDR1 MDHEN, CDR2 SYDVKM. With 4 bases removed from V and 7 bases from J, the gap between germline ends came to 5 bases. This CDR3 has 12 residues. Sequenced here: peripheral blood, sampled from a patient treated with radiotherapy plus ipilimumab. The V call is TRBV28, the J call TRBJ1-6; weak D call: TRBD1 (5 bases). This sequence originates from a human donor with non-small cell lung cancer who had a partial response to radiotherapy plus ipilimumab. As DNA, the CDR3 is TGTGCCAGCAGTTGGACAAATTCACCCCTCCACTTT. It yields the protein CASSWTNSPLHF.